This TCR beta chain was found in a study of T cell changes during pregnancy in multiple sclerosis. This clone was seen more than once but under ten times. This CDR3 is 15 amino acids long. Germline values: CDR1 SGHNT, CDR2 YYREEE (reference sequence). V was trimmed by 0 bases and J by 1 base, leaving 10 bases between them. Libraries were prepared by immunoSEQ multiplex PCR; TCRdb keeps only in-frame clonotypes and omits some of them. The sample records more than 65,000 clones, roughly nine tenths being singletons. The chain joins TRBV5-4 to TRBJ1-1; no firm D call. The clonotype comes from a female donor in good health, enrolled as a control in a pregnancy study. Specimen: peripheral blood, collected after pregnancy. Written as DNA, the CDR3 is TGTGCCAGCAGCTTGGCACTCCGGGAGAACACTGAAGCTTTCTTT. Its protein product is CASSLALRENTEAFF. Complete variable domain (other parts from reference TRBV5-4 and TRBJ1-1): ETGVTQSPTHLIKTRGQQVTLRCSSQSGHNTVSWYQQALGQGPQFIFQYYREEENGRGNFPPRFSGLQFPNYSSELNVNALELDDSALYLCASSLALRENTEAFFGQGTRLTVV.